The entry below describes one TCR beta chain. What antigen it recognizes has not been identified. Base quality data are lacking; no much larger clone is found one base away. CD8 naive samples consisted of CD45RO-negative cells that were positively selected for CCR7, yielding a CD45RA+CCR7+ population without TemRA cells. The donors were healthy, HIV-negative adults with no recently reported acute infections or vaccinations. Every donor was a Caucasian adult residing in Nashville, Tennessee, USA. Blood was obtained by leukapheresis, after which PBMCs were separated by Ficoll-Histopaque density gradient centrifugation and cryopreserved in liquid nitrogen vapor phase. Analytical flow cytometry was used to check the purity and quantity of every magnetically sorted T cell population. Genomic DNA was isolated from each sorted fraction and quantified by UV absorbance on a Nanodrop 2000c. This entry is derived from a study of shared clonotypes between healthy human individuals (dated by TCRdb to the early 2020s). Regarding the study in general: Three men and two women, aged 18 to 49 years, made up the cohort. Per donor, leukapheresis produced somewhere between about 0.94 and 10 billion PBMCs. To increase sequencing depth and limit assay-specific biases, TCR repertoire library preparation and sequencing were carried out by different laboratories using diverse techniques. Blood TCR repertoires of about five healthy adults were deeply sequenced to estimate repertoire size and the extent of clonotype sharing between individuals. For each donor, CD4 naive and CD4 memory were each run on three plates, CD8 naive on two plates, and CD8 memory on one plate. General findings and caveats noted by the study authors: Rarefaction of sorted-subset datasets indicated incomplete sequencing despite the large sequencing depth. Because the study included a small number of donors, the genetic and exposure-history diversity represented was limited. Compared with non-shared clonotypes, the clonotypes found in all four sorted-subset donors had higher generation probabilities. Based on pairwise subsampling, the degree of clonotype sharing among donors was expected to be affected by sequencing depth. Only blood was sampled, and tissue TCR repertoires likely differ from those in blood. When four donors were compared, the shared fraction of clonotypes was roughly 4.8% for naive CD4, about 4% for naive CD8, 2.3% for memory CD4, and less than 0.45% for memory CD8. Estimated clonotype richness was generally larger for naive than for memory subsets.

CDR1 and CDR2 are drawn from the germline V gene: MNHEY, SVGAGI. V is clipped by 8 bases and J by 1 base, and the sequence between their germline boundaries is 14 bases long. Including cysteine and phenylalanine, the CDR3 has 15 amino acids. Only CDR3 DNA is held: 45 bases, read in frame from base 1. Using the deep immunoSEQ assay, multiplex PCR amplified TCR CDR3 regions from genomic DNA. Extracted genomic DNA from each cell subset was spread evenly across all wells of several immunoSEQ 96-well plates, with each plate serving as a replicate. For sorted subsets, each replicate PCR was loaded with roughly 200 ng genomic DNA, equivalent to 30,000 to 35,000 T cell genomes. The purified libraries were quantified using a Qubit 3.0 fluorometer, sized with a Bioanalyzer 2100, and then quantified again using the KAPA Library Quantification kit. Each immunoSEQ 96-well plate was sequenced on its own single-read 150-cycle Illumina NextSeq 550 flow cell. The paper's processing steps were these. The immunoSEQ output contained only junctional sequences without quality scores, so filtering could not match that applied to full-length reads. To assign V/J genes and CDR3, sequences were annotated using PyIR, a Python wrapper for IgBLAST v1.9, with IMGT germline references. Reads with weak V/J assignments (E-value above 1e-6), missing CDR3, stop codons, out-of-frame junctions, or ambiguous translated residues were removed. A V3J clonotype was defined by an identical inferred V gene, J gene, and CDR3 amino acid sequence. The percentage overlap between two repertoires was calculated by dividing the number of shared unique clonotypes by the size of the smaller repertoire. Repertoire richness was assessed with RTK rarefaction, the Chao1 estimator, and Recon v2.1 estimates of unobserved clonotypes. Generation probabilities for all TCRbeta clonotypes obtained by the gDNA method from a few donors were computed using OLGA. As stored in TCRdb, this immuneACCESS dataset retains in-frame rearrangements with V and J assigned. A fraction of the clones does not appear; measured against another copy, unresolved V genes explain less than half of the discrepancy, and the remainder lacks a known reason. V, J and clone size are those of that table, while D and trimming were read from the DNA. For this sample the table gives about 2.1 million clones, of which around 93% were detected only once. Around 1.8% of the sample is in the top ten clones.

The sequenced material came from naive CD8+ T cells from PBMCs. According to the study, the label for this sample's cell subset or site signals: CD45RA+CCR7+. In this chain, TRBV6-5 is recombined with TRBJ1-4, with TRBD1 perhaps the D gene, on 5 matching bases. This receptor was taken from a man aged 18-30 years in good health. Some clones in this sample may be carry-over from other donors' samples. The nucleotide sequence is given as TGTGCCAGCGGATTCTTGGGGGTAACTAATGAAAAACTGTTTTTT. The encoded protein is CASGFLGVTNEKLFF.